This T cell receptor beta chain was recovered during a study of blood T cells in healthy people across ages. Study-level information: About one barcoded beta molecule per two T cells came from capture by template switching.

Next came a second PCR, run for roughly 6 to 11 cycles, which used a sample-barcoded 5' primer along with a J-beta primer mix. Researchers report that a template-switch adaptor with 12 random nucleotides tagged each cDNA molecule. Every sample returned 2.5 million or more CDR3-containing paired-end reads. TCRdb reanalysed the 5' RACE reads using MiXCR and keeps one entry per CDR3 protein. The table records about 1.8 million distinct CDR3 sequences, around 48% of them present only once. This CDR3 comprises 14 residues. Trimming took 3 bases from V and 4 from J, leaving 11 bases between them. Study-wide findings and caveats: Higher diversity, along with more naive CD4+ cells, distinguished long-lived donors from aged donors.

A remark on this clonotype: Antigen unknown.

The V call is TRBV23-1, the J call TRBJ2-3; D not certain. TRBV23-1 is designated an ORF whose function remains uncertain. The source of this sequence is a woman aged 40 to 55 in good health. Sequenced input: blood. This chain's CDR3 is CASSHNRSSDTQYF. The DNA for the CDR3 is TGCGCCAGCAGTCACAATCGGAGTTCAGATACGCAGTATTTT.